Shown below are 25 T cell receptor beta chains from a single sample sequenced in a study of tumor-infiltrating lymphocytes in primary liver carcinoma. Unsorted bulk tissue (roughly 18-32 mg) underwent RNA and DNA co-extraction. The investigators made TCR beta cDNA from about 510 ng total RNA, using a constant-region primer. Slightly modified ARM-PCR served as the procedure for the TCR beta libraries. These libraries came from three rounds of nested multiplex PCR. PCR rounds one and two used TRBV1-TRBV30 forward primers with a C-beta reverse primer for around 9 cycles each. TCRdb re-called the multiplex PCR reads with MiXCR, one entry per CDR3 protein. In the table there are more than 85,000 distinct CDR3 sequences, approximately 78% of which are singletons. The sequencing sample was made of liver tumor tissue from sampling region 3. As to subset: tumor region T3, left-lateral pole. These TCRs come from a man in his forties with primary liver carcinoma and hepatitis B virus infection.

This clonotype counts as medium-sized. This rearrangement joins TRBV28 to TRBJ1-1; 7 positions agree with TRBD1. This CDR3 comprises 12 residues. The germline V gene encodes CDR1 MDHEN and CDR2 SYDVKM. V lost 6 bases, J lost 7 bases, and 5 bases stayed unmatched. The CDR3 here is CASRITGDEAFF. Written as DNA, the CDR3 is TGTGCCAGCAGGATCACAGGGGATGAAGCTTTCTTT.

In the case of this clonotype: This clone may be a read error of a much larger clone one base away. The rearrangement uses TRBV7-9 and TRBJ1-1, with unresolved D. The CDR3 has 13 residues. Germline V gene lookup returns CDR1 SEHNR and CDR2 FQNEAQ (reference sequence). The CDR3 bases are TGTGACAGCAGCTCCGACAAGAACACTGAAGCTTTCTTT. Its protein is CDSSSDKNTEAFF. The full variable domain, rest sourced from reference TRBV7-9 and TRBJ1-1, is DTGVSQNPRHKITKRGQNVTFRCDPISEHNRLYWYRQTLGQGPEFLTYFQNEAQLEKSRLLSDRFSAERPKGSFSTLEIQRTEQGDSAMYLCDSSSDKNTEAFFGQGTRLTVV.

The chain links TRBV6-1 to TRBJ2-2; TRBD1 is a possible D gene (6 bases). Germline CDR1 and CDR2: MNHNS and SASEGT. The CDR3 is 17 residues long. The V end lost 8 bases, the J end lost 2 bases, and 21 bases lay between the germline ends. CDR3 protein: CASGDTPWGRNTGELFF. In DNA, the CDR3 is TGTGCCAGCGGAGACACACCGTGGGGGCGTAACACCGGGGAGCTGTTTTTT.

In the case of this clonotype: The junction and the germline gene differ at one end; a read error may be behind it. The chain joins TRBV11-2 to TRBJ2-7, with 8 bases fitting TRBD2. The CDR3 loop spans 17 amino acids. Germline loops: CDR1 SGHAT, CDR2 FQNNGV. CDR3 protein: CVSDLTTSTSAPYERYF. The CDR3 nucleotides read TGTGTCAGCGACTTAACAACTTCGACTAGCGCACCCTACGAGCGGTACTTC.

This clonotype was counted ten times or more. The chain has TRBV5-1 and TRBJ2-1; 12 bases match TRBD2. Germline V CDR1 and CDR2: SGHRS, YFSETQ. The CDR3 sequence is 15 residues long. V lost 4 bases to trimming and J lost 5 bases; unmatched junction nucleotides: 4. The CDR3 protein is CASSATSGSHNEQFF. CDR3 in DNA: TGCGCCAGCAGCGCGACTAGCGGGAGCCACAATGAGCAGTTCTTC.

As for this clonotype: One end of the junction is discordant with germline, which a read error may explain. This CDR3 is CSGLQGFNEQFF. In DNA, the CDR3 is TGTAGCGGACTACAGGGTTTCAATGAGCAGTTCTTC. This sequence joins TRBV29-1 and TRBJ2-1; the D call may be TRBD1 or TRBD2 (6 bases each). The germline V gene encodes CDR1 SQVTM and CDR2 ANQGSEA. The CDR3 length is 12 residues.

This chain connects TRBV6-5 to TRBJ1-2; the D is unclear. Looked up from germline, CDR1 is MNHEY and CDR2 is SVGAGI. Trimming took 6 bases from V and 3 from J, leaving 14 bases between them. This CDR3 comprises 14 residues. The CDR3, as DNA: TGTGCCAGCAGCCGGCCACGGGTGGACTATGGCTACACCTTC. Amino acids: CASSRPRVDYGYTF.

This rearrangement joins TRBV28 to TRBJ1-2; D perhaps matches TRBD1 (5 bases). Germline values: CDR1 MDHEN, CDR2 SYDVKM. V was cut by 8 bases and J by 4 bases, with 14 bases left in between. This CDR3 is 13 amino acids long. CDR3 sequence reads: CASCMDKIYGYTF. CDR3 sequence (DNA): TGTGCCAGCTGTATGGACAAAATCTATGGCTACACCTTC.

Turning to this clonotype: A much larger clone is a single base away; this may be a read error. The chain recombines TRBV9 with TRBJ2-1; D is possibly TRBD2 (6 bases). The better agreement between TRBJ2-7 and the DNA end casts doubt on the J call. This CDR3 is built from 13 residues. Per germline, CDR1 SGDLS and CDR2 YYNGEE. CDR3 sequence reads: CASSLADYNEQYF. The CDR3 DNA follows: TGTGCCAGCTCCTTAGCGGACTACAATGAGCAGTACTTC.

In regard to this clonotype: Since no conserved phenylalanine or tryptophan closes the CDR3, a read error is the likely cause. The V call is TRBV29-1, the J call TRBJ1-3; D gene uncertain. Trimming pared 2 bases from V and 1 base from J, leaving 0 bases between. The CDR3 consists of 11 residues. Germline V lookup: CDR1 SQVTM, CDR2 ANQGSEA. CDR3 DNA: TGCAGCGTTGAATCTGGAAACACCATATATTCT. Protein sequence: CSVESGNTIYS.

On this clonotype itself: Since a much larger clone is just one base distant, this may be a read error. The CDR3: CASKDSGRNEQYF. In DNA form, the CDR3 reads TGTGCCAGCAAGGATAGCGGTAGGAACGAGCAGTACTTC. The chain has TRBV2 and TRBJ2-7; perhaps TRBD2 as D (6 bases). The germline gives CDR1 SNHLY, CDR2 FYNNEI. The CDR3 totals 13 residues. V was cut by 7 bases and J by 5 bases, with 15 bases left in between.

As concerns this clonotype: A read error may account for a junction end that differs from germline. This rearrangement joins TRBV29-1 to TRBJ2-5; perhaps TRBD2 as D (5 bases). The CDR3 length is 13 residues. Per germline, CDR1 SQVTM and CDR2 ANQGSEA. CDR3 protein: CSVEVVYGETRYF. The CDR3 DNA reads TGCAGCGTTGAAGTCGTATACGGGGAGACCCGGTACTTC.

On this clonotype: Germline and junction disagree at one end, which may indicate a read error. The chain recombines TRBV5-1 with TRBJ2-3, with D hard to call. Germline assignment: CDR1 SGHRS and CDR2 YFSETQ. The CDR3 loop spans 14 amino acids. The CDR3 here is CANSFNDNPDTQYF. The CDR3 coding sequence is TGCGCCAACAGCTTTAATGACAATCCGGATACGCAGTATTTT.

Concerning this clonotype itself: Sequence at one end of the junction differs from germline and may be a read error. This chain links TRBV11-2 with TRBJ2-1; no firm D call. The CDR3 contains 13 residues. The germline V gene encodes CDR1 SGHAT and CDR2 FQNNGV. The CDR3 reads CASSPQLYNEQFF. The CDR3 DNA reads TGTGCGAGCAGCCCACAATTATACAATGAGCAGTTCTTC.

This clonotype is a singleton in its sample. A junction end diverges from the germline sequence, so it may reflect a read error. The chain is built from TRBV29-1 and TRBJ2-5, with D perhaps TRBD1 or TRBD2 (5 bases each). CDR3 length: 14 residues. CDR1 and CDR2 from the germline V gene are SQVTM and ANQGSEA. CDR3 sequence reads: CSCHVGTGQETQYF. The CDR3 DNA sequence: TGCAGCTGCCACGTCGGGACGGGGCAAGAGACCCAATACTTC.

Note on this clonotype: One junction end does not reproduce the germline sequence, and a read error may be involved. Here the CDR3 DNA reads TGTGCCAGCAGCTTAGGGGCTAGCAGACAGGAGACCCGGTACTTC. Its translation: CASSLGASRQETRYF. This chain links TRBV11-2 with TRBJ2-5, with a weak D call TRBD1 (6 bases). The CDR3 covers 15 residues. Per the germline V gene, CDR1 is SGHAT and CDR2 is FQNNGV.

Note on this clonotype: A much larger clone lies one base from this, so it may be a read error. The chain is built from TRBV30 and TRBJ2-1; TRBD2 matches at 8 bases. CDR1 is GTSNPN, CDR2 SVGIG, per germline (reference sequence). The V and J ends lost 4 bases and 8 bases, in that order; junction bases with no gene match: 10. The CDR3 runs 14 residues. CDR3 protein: CAWIRSLAGYEQFF. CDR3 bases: TGTGCCTGGATCCGGTCCCTAGCGGGTTATGAGCAGTTCTTC. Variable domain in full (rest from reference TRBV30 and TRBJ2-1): SQTIHQWPATLVQPVGSPLSLECTVEGTSNPNLYWYRQAAGRGLQLLFYSVGIGQISSEVPQNLSASRPQDRQFILSSKKLLLSDSGFYLCAWIRSLAGYEQFFGPGTRLTVL.

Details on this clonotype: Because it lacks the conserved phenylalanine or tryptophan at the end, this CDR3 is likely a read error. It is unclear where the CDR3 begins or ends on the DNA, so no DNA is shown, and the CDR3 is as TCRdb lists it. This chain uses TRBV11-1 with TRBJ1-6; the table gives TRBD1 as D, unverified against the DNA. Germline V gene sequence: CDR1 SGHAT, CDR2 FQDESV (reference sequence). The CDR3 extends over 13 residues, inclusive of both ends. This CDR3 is CDSSRTLVSPLRS.

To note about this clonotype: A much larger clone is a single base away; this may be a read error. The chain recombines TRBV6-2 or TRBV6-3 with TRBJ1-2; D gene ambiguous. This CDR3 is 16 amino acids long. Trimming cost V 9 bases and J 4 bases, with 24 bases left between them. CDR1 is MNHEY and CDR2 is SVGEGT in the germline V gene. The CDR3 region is CASGPSGTFAFYGYTF. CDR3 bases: TGTGCCAGTGGTCCGAGCGGAACCTTTGCATTCTATGGCTACACCTTC.

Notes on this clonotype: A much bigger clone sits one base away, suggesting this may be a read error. The CDR3 spells CASLGVRETLYF. The CDR3 DNA reads as TGTGCCTCACTAGGAGTACGCGAGACCCTGTACTTC. The gene calls are TRBV30 and TRBJ2-5; TRBD2 might be the D (5 bases). The length of the CDR3 is 12 residues. From germline, CDR1 is GTSNPN and CDR2 SVGIG (reference sequence).

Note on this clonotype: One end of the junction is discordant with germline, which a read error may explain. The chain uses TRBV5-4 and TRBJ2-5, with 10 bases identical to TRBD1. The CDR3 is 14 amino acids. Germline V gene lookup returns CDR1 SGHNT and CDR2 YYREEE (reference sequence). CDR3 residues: CAGSLDRGAETQYF. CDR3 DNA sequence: TGTGCCGGCAGCTTGGACAGGGGGGCAGAGACCCAGTATTTC.

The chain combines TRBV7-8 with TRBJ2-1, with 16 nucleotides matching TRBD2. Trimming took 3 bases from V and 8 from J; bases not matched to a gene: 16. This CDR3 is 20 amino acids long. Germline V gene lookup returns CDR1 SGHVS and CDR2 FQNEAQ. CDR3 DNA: TGTGCCAGCAGCTTCCGAGGGTCGGGACTAGCGGGGGGGGCTTACTATGAGCAGTTCTTC. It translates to CASSFRGSGLAGGAYYEQFF.

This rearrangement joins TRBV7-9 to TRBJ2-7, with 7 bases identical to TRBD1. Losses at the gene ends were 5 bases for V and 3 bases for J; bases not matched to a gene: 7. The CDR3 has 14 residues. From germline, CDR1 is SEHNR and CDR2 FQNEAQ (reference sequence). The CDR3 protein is CASSRWDRNYEQYF. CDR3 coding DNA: TGTGCCAGCAGCCGCTGGGACAGAAACTACGAGCAGTACTTC. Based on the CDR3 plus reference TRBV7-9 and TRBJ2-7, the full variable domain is DTGVSQNPRHKITKRGQNVTFRCDPISEHNRLYWYRQTLGQGPEFLTYFQNEAQLEKSRLLSDRFSAERPKGSFSTLEIQRTEQGDSAMYLCASSRWDRNYEQYFGPGTRLTVT.

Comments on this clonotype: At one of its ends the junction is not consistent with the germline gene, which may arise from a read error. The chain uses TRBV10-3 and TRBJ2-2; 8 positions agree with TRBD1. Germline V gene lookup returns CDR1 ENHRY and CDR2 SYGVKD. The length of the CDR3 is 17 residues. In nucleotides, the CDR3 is TGTGCCATCAATAAACAAGGGACAGGATCTAACACCAGGGAGCTGTTTTTT. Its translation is CAINKQGTGSNTRELFF.

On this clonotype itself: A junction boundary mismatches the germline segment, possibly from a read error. Here the CDR3 DNA reads TGTGCCAGCAGTAAGGACGACAATCAGCCCCAGCATTTC. This encodes CASSKDDNQPQHF. The chain employs TRBV5-4 and TRBJ1-5; D call uncertain. Per the germline V gene, CDR1 is SGHNT and CDR2 is YYREEE (reference sequence). The CDR3 has 13 amino acids.